A selection of T cell receptor beta chains follows, all from one sample in a study of T cell responses to AZD1222 COVID-19 vaccine. Some clones are missing from TCRdb's copy, which holds only in-frame ones; the method was immunoSEQ multiplex PCR. The repertoire includes fewer than 120,000 clones, around 90% of them detected once, and under 10% sits in the top ten. The sequencing used peripheral blood, collected on day 0 of AZD1222 vaccination. These TCRs come from an adult in good health. Both conserved end residues are part of each CDR3. The D gene is left open where the match is weak. Clone size appears in some rows only: once, few, many, or a class for an expanded clone.

len,v_gene,d_gene,j_gene,abundance,CDR3nt,CDR3aa
13,TRBV19,TRBD2,TRBJ2-1,-,TGTGCCAGTAGCGGTCTAGCGGGGGATGAGCAGTTCTTC,CASSGLAGDEQFF
14,TRBV18,-,TRBJ1-1,-,TGTGCCAGCTCAACGGGACTGAGGAACACTGAAGCTTTCTTT,CASSTGLRNTEAFF
14,TRBV7-9,-,TRBJ2-3,-,TGTGCCAGCAGCTTGGCAGGGGCGACAGATACGCAGTATTTT,CASSLAGATDTQYF
15,TRBV5-4,TRBD2,TRBJ2-7,-,TGTGCCAGCAGCTGGAGCGGGGGGCTGCGGAACGAGCAGTACTTC,CASSWSGGLRNEQYF
11,TRBV19,-,TRBJ1-6,-,TGTGCCAGTAGTTCTCTCACAGCCCTCCACTTT,CASSSLTALHF
16,TRBV6-5,-,TRBJ1-3,-,TGTGCCAGCAGTTACAGTGGCCTCCGCTCTGGAAACACCATATATTTT,CASSYSGLRSGNTIYF
16,TRBV11-2,TRBD2,TRBJ2-7,-,TGTGCCAGCAGCTTAGTTCCTAGCGGGGCCTCCTACGAGCAGTACTTC,CASSLVPSGASYEQYF
15,TRBV18,-,TRBJ1-4,once,TGTGCCAGCTCACCAAGGGACGGCGTTAATGAAAAACTGTTTTTT,CASSPRDGVNEKLFF
12,TRBV11-3,-,TRBJ2-7,-,TGTGCCAGCAGCTTACTTGGCTCCGAGCAGTACTTC,CASSLLGSEQYF
17,TRBV5-5,-,TRBJ1-4,-,TGTGCCAGCAGCTCCTTTGACAGAATTACAACTAATGAAAAACTGTTTTTT,CASSSFDRITTNEKLFF
16,TRBV5-1,-,TRBJ1-4,-,TGCGCCAGCAGCCCGGGTCTCTTGATAGGGGGTGAAAAACTGTTTTTT,CASSPGLLIGGEKLFF
14,TRBV7-3,TRBD1,TRBJ2-5,-,TGTGCCAGCAGCCTCGACAGGGAACAAGAGACCCAGTACTTC,CASSLDREQETQYF
13,TRBV7-2,-,TRBJ2-1,-,TGTGCCAGCAGCTTAGAAGCGAGAAATGAGCAGTTCTTC,CASSLEARNEQFF
14,TRBV7-9,-,TRBJ2-7,-,TGTGCCAGCAGCCAGGGGGGGCAAAGTGGCGAGCAGTACTTC,CASSQGGQSGEQYF
15,TRBV7-9,TRBD1,TRBJ1-4,-,TGTGCCAGCAGCTCGGGACAGATATATAATGAAAAACTGTTTTTT,CASSSGQIYNEKLFF